This T cell receptor beta chain was captured by sequencing in a study of shared clonotypes between healthy human individuals (dated by TCRdb to 2018 to 2020). Study-wide context: The cohort comprised two women and a few men aged 18 to 49 years. Per donor, leukapheresis produced somewhere between about 0.94 and 10 billion PBMCs. Different laboratories and diverse techniques were used to prepare libraries and sequence TCR repertoires, to increase sequencing depth and limit assay-specific biases. Per donor, three plates each were used for CD4 naive and CD4 memory, two for CD8 naive, and one for CD8 memory. To estimate repertoire size and how much clonotypes are shared between individuals, the study performed deep sequencing of blood TCR repertoires from a few healthy adults.

CD8 naive samples consisted of CD45RO-negative cells that were positively selected for CCR7, yielding a CD45RA+CCR7+ population without TemRA cells. The donors were healthy, HIV-negative adults who had no recently reported acute infections or vaccinations. Every donor was a Caucasian adult residing in Nashville, Tennessee, USA. Blood was obtained by leukapheresis, after which PBMCs were separated by Ficoll-Histopaque density gradient centrifugation and cryopreserved in liquid nitrogen vapor phase. Analytical flow cytometry was used to check the purity and quantity of every magnetically sorted T cell population. Each sorted fraction had its genomic DNA isolated and then quantified by UV absorbance on a Nanodrop 2000c. A word on this clone: This receptor's antigen is unknown. Base qualities are missing; no much larger clone stands one base away. This sample includes further DNA sequences coding for the same CDR3.

Summary of the overall study and its limitations: Rarefaction of sorted-subset datasets indicated incomplete sequencing despite the large sequencing depth. Naive subsets generally had larger estimated clonotype richness than memory subsets. Based on pairwise subsampling, the degree of clonotype sharing among donors was expected to be affected by sequencing depth. Clonotypes shared by all four sorted-subset donors showed higher generation probabilities than non-shared clonotypes. Sampling was restricted to blood, and TCR repertoires in tissues likely differ from the TCR repertoires found in blood. Roughly 5% of naive CD4, 3.5% of naive CD8, approximately 2.2% of memory CD4, and about 0.4% of memory CD8 clonotypes were shared across several donors. Because the study included a small number of donors, the genetic and exposure-history diversity represented was limited.

Measured from the cysteine to the phenylalanine, the CDR3 is 14 residues long. Solely the CDR3 DNA is kept, with 42 bases framed from the first base. The germline V gene (reference sequence) yields SEHNR for CDR1 and FQNEAQ for CDR2. Here V drops 4 bases and J drops 6 bases, and the junction holds 2 bases not matched to any gene. Using the deep immunoSEQ assay, multiplex PCR amplified TCR CDR3 regions from genomic DNA. For each cell subset, the extracted genomic DNA was distributed evenly across all wells of several immunoSEQ 96-well plates, and each plate served as one replicate. For sorted subsets, each replicate PCR was loaded with approximately 200 ng genomic DNA, equivalent to 30,000 or so T cell genomes. The purified libraries were quantified using a Qubit 3.0 fluorometer, sized with a Bioanalyzer 2100, and then quantified again using the KAPA Library Quantification kit. A separate single-read 150-cycle Illumina NextSeq 550 flow cell was used to sequence each immunoSEQ 96-well plate. The paper's processing steps were these. The immunoSEQ output contained only junctional sequences without quality scores, so filtering could not match that applied to full-length reads. To assign V/J genes and CDR3, sequences were annotated against IMGT germline references using PyIR, a Python wrapper for IgBLAST v1.9. Reads were removed for weak V/J assignments (E-value above 1e-6), missing CDR3, stop codons, out-of-frame junctions, or ambiguous translated residues. A V3J clonotype was defined by an identical inferred V gene, J gene, and CDR3 amino acid sequence. Percentage overlap between repertoires was computed as shared unique clonotypes divided by the size of the smaller repertoire. Richness of each repertoire was evaluated using RTK rarefaction, the Chao1 estimator, and Recon v2.1 estimates of unobserved clonotypes. Generation probabilities were computed with OLGA for all TCRbeta clonotypes obtained by the gDNA method from several donors. Imported from immuneACCESS, the table was reduced by TCRdb to in-frame sequences with V and J called. These copies leave out some clones; in studies compared against another copy, an unresolved V gene accounts for under half, and the cause of the remainder is not known. V, J and clone size derive from that table, while D and trimming were established from the DNA sequence. The sample table holds roughly 2,000,000 clones, of which about 95% were seen once. The ten largest clones represent approximately 1% of the sample.

This chain joins TRBV7-9 to TRBJ1-6; 8 middle bases align to TRBD1. Sequences were obtained from naive CD8+ T cells sorted from blood. The cell subset or site label, as the study defines it: CD45RA+CCR7+. This clonotype was sampled from a man in his late teens or twenties in good health. The nucleotides are TGTGCCAGCAGCTCCGGACAGGGTAATTCACCCCTCCACTTT. Its translation is CASSSGQGNSPLHF.